The T cell receptor (beta chain) described here comes from a study of OX40 agonist ivuxolimab in advanced cancers. Notes on the research overall: Ivuxolimab was a fully human IgG2 agonistic monoclonal antibody targeting the costimulatory receptor OX40 (CD134). Of the roughly 51 patients in dose escalation, some 20 had hepatocellular carcinoma, about 15 had melanoma, 9 had renal cell carcinoma and 9 had head and neck cancer. The paper covers the monotherapy dose-escalation part of the phase I ivuxolimab trial, which included N ≈ 52 patients. Intravenous ivuxolimab was administered to patients every 2 weeks at six dose levels: 0.01, 0.1, 0.3, 1.5, 3 and 10 mg/kg. Patients were allowed to have had prior anti-PD-1, anti-PD-L1 or anti-CTLA-4 therapy, and around 37% of the dose-escalation patients had previously received checkpoint inhibitors. In the dose-escalation cohort, 82.7% of patients were male, and the mean age was approximately 60 years, with a range of roughly 23 to 85. Peripheral TCRbeta sequencing was intended to test whether TCR sequence diversity was altered and clonal T-cell expansion was caused by ivuxolimab. Three dose-escalation patients achieved partial responses, one with hepatocellular carcinoma and two with cutaneous melanoma.

From its cysteine to its phenylalanine, the CDR3 spans 17 amino acids. Of the read, only the CDR3 DNA is kept; its 51 bases are in frame from base 1. Trimmed from V: 2 bases; trimmed from J: 1 base; junction bases lacking a gene match: 10. Genomic DNA was extracted from sorted cells for sequencing of the TCRbeta CDR3 region. The immunoSEQ Assay was used to sequence the TCRbeta CDR3 regions. Entries here come from immuneACCESS through TCRdb and include only in-frame sequences with V and J called. Some clones fail to appear in such tables; in the studies checked, an unresolved V gene covers under half of the shortfall, and the cause of the remainder is unknown. Counted in this sample were around 20,000 clones; approximately 87% of them appeared once. The ten largest clones represent about 33% of the sample. What the work shows at the level of the full study, not this receptor alone: Low levels of normalized T-cell clonal expansion were also seen in some patients who did not respond. In the 0.1-3.0 mg/kg groups, partial responders were among the patients with the lowest normalized peripheral clonal expansion, particularly in CD8+ T cells. The antigen specificity of the peripheral T cells that underwent clonal expansion was not determined. On average, CD8+ T cells showed more expanded clones than CD4+ T cells after ivuxolimab. Clonal expansion of both CD4+ and CD8+ blood T cells was observed from baseline to week 6 at doses 0.1 to 3.0 mg/kg.

Turning to this clone: The specificity of this receptor is unknown. Base-call qualities are not available, and no considerably larger clone is one nucleotide away.

The trial excluded patients who had a history of autoimmune disease or who were on systemic immunosuppression. Peripheral blood for TCR sequencing was drawn from every dose cohort at baseline, at cycle 4 day 1 and at cycle 7 day 1. The samples were taken from a phase I, first-in-human, multicenter, open-label dose-escalation trial of ivuxolimab. Adults with locally advanced or metastatic melanoma, renal cell, hepatocellular, or head and neck squamous cell carcinoma were enrolled in the trial. Before TCR sequencing, CD4+ T cells and CD8+ T cells from peripheral blood were sorted into separate populations.

The sample in question was CD4+ or CD8+ T cells sorted from blood, obtained in a trial of the OX40 agonist ivuxolimab. The TCR comes from an adult with an advanced solid tumor such as melanoma, head and neck, liver or kidney cancer. The chain links TRBV23-1 with TRBJ2-5; a stretch of 7 junction bases matches TRBD1. TRBV23-1 is given ORF status, its function remaining uncertain. The CDR3 reads as follows: CASSQTPLRQGQETQYF. The DNA sequence reads TGCGCCAGCAGTCAAACCCCCCTCCGACAGGGCCAAGAGACCCAGTACTTC.